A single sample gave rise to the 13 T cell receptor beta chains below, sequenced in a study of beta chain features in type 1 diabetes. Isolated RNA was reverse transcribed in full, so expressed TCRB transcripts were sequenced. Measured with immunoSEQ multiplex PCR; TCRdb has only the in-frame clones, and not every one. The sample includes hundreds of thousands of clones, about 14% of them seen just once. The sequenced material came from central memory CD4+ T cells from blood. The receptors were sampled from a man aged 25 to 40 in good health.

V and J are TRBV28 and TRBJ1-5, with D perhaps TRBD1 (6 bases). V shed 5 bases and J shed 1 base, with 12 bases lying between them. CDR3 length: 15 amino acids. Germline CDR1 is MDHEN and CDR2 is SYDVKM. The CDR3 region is CASSTGLGSNQPQHF. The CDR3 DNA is TGTGCCAGCAGTACAGGGTTAGGGAGCAATCAGCCCCAGCATTTT.

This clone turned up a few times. The CDR3 loop is CASSVRGGSTEAFF. For the CDR3, the DNA is TGTGCCAGCAGCGTGAGAGGGGGCTCCACTGAAGCTTTCTTT. The chain is built from TRBV9 and TRBJ1-1, with 7 bases aligning to TRBD1. V lost 2 bases and J lost 4; bases outside the gene matches: 5. The CDR3 is 14 residues long. The germline CDR1 and CDR2 sequences are SGDLS and YYNGEE. Together with reference TRBV9 and TRBJ1-1, the CDR3 gives the full variable domain: DSGVTQTPKHLITATGQRVTLRCSPRSGDLSVYWYQQSLDQGLQFLIQYYNGEERAKGNILERFSAQQFPDLHSELNLSSLELGDSALYFCASSVRGGSTEAFFGQGTRLTVV.

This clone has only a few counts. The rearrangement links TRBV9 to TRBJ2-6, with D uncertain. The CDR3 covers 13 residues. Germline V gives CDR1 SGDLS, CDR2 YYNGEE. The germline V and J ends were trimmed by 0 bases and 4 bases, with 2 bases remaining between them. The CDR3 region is CASSVEGANVLTF. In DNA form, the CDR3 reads TGTGCCAGCAGCGTAGAGGGGGCCAACGTCCTGACTTTC.

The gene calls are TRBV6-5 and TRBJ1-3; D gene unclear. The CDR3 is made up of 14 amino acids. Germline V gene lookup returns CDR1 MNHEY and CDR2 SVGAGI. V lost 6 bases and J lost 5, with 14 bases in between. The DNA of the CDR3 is TGTGCCAGCAGCCGCGACATTTACAGAAACACCATATATTTT. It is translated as CASSRDIYRNTIYF.

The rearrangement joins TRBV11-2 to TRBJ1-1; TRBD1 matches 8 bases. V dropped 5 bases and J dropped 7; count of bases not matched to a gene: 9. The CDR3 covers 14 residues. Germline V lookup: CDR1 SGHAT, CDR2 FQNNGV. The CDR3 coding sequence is TGTGCCAGCAGCCCCAGGACAGGGAAGGATGAAGCTTTCTTT. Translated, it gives CASSPRTGKDEAFF.

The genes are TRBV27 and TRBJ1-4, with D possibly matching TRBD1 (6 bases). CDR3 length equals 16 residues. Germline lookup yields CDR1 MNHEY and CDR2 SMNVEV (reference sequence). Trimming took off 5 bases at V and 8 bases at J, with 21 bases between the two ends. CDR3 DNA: TGTGCCAGCAGTCCCCAAGTGGGTGGGGGCAGAGAAAAACTGTTTTTT. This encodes CASSPQVGGGREKLFF.

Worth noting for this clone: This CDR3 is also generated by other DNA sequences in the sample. The DNA of the CDR3 is TGTGCCAGCCGGGGCGGAGGCACTGAAGCTTTCTTT. Translation: CASRGGGTEAFF. V is TRBV2 and J is TRBJ1-1, with a tentative D call TRBD1 (5 bases). Trimming stripped 8 bases from V and 4 bases from J, with 11 bases between. Germline-derived CDR1 and CDR2 are SNHLY and FYNNEI. This CDR3 is 12 amino acids long.

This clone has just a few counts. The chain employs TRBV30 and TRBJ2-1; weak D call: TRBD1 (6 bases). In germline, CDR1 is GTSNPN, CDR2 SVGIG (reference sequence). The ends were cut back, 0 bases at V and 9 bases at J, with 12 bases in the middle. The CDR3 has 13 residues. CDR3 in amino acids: CAWSVRGSSEQFF. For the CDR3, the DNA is TGTGCCTGGAGTGTAAGGGGGAGTAGTGAGCAGTTCTTC.

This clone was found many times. In DNA, the CDR3 is TGTGCCAGCGTGGGACAGGGAAGCACAGATACGCAGTATTTT. Encoded protein: CASVGQGSTDTQYF. V and J are TRBV27 and TRBJ2-3; 9 bases map to TRBD1. V was pared by 8 bases and J by 0 bases, with 3 bases of the junction left unmatched. CDR3 length equals 14 residues. In germline, CDR1 is MNHEY, CDR2 SMNVEV (reference sequence).

The CDR3 spells CASSLDGQGMGYEQYV. In nucleotides, the CDR3 is TGTGCCAGCAGCTTAGACGGACAGGGGATGGGCTACGAGCAGTACGTC. This rearrangement joins TRBV11-3 to TRBJ2-7; 9 bases agree with TRBD1. Germline values: CDR1 SGHNT, CDR2 YENEEA. The CDR3 length is 16 residues. J was trimmed by 3 bases and V by 0 bases; bases with no gene match: 6.

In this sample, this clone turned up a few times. The CDR3 spells CASSRSQRNYGYTF. CDR3 bases: TGTGCCAGCAGTCGTTCACAGAGAAACTATGGCTACACCTTC. The chain couples TRBV7-2 to TRBJ1-2; D gene unclear. Trimming removed 6 bases from V and 2 bases from J, with 13 bases in between. The germline V gene encodes CDR1 SGHTA and CDR2 FQGNSA. The CDR3 contains 14 residues.

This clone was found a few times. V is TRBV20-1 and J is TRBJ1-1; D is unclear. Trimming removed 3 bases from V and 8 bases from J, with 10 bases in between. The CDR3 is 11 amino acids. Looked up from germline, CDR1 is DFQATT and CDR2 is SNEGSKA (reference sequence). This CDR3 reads CSASPMGEAFF. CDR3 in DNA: TGCAGTGCTAGTCCTATGGGGGAAGCTTTCTTT.

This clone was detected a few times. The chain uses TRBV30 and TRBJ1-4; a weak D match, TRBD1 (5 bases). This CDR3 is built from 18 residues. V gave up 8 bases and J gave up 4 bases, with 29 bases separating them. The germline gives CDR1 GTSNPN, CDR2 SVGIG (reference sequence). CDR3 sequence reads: CASSARGDLFSDNEKLFF. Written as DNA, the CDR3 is TGTGCCAGTAGCGCCCGGGGGGATTTATTTTCGGATAATGAAAAACTGTTTTTT. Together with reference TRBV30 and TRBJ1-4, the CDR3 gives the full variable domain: SQTIHQWPATLVQPVGSPLSLECTVEGTSNPNLYWYRQAAGRGLQLLFYSVGIGQISSEVPQNLSASRPQDRQFILSSKKLLLSDSGFYLCASSARGDLFSDNEKLFFGSGTQLSVL.